These 32 T cell receptor beta chains share one sample of origin, sequenced in a study of blood T cell repertoires in COVID-19. Repertoires were generated with immunoSEQ multiplex PCR, while TCRdb's copy carries only in-frame clones and drops some. The sample shows approximately 350,000 clones, about 90% of them seen only once. What was sequenced was peripheral blood. The receptors derive from a woman aged 18-29 years who had recovered from COVID-19.

The rearrangement joins TRBV10-1 to TRBJ2-3; TRBD2 matches at 7 bases. The CDR3 loop spans 15 amino acids. Germline assignment: CDR1 WNHNN and CDR2 SYGVQD (reference sequence). Losses at the gene ends were 2 bases for V and 2 bases for J; bases not matched to a gene: 4. The CDR3 sequence is CASSETSDNTDTQYF. DNA for the CDR3: TGCGCCAGCAGTGAGACTAGCGATAACACAGATACGCAGTATTTT.

V and J are TRBV6-5 and TRBJ1-2; 7 nucleotides align to TRBD1. Germline V lookup: CDR1 MNHEY, CDR2 SVGAGI. Trimming removed 4 bases from V and 3 bases from J; junction bases left unmatched: 8. The CDR3 totals 15 residues. The CDR3, as DNA: TGTGCCAGCAGTTTGTCGGGACAGCTCTACTATGGCTACACCTTC. Translated, it gives CASSLSGQLYYGYTF.

CDR3 sequence: CASSGYGETQYF. The CDR3 DNA reads TGCGCCAGCAGCGGGTACGGGGAGACCCAGTACTTC. The chain has TRBV5-1 and TRBJ2-5; D ambiguous. Germline lookup yields CDR1 SGHRS and CDR2 YFSETQ. This CDR3 has 12 residues. Trimming shortened V by 4 bases and J by 5 bases, and 9 bases separated the two germline ends.

This clone was observed a handful of times. The CDR3 spells CASSVADNNEQFF. The CDR3 coding sequence is TGTGCCAGCAGCGTAGCAGACAACAATGAGCAGTTCTTC. The chain couples TRBV9 to TRBJ2-1; D is unclear. V was shortened by 0 bases and J by 5 bases, with 6 bases between the two germline ends. The CDR3 contains 13 residues. Germline CDR1 is SGDLS and CDR2 is YYNGEE.

The J gene is TRBJ1-6, the V gene TRBV25-1; D not certain. This CDR3 has 13 residues. Trimming shortened V by 0 bases and J by 7 bases, and 4 bases separated the two germline ends. Germline V CDR1 and CDR2: MGHDK, SYGVNS. The CDR3 region has the DNA TGTGCCAGCAGTGAATACAGGAATTCACCCCTCCACTTT. Its translation: CASSEYRNSPLHF. Full variable domain (outside the CDR3, taken from reference TRBV25-1 and TRBJ1-6): EADIYQTPRYLVIGTGKKITLECSQTMGHDKMYWYQQDPGMELHLIHYSYGVNSTEKGDLSSESTVSRIRTEHFPLTLESARPSHTSQYLCASSEYRNSPLHFGNGTRLTVT.

The gene calls are TRBV2 and TRBJ2-7, with a weak D call TRBD2 (6 bases). There are 15 residues in the CDR3. The germline V gene encodes CDR1 SNHLY and CDR2 FYNNEI. The V gene lost 2 bases and the J gene lost 2 bases, with 13 bases spanning the gap. CDR3 nucleotides: TGTGCCAGCAGTGAAACGGGGGAAGCCGCCTACGAGCAGTACGTC. Translation gives CASSETGEAAYEQYV.

J is TRBJ2-3 and V is TRBV7-2, with TRBD1 matching 9 bases. V shed 5 bases, J shed 2 bases, and the junction held 8 bases outside the gene matches. Germline CDR1 SGHTA, CDR2 FQGNSA. This CDR3 region has 16 residues. CDR3 nucleotides: TGTGCCAGCAGCCCGGGGACAGGGAGCGTCACAGATACGCAGTATTTT. It codes for CASSPGTGSVTDTQYF.

The J gene is TRBJ2-1, the V gene TRBV5-1, with 14 bases fitting TRBD2. The length of the CDR3 is 17 residues. The V gene's germline CDR1 is SGHRS and CDR2 YFSETQ. The ends lost 0 bases at V and 2 bases at J; junction bases unmatched: 1. The CDR3 coding sequence is TGCGCCAGCAGCTTGGAGGGACTAGCGGGGGCCTACAATGAGCAGTTCTTC. Translating it yields CASSLEGLAGAYNEQFF.

Concerning this clone itself: Different DNA sequences within this sample yield the same CDR3. The rearrangement links TRBV30 to TRBJ2-6; D is perhaps TRBD2 (6 bases). The CDR3 is 15 amino acids. Trimming left V 0 bases short and J 4 bases short, with 10 bases between. Germline-derived CDR1 and CDR2 are GTSNPN and SVGIG (reference sequence). The chain's CDR3 is CAWSVPGAGANVLTF. The CDR3 bases are TGTGCCTGGAGTGTACCGGGAGCCGGGGCCAACGTCCTGACTTTC.

The chain joins TRBV7-2 to TRBJ2-5; 9 bases are shared with TRBD2. Germline V lookup: CDR1 SGHTA, CDR2 FQGNSA. V shed 4 bases, J shed 1 base, and the junction held 13 bases outside the gene matches. CDR3 length equals 18 residues. DNA of the CDR3: TGTGCCAGCAGCTCCTCGGTAGCGGGAGTTTATCCCCAAGAGACCCAGTACTTC. Its translation is CASSSSVAGVYPQETQYF.

V and J are TRBV19 and TRBJ2-2; 8 bases match TRBD2. Germline CDR1 reads LNHDA; CDR2 reads SQIVND (reference sequence). The length of the CDR3 is 14 residues. After removal of 6 bases from V and 5 bases from J, the junction contained 5 bases not matched to a gene. CDR3 DNA: TGTGCCAGTAGAAGGACGGGGGGGACCGGGGAGCTGTTTTTT. It specifies CASRRTGGTGELFF.

J is TRBJ2-5 and V is TRBV9; 8 nucleotides agree with TRBD1. The J segment lost 5 bases and the V segment lost 2 bases, leaving 17 bases of the junction unmatched. The germline V gene encodes CDR1 SGDLS and CDR2 YYNGEE. The CDR3 has 18 amino acids. Here the CDR3 reads CASSVRDRLSRGTETQYF. The CDR3 DNA reads as TGTGCCAGCAGCGTCCGGGACAGGCTTTCTCGTGGGACGGAGACCCAGTACTTC.

The rearrangement uses TRBV19 and TRBJ2-1, with 8 bases fitting TRBD1. The CDR3 contains 17 residues. Germline CDR1 reads LNHDA; CDR2 reads SQIVND (reference sequence). The V and J ends lost 4 bases and 2 bases, in that order; junction bases with no gene match: 10. The CDR3 region is CASSTPRQGPTYNEQFF. The DNA for the CDR3 is TGTGCCAGTAGTACCCCACGACAGGGGCCAACCTACAATGAGCAGTTCTTC.

V gene TRBV6-5 combines with J gene TRBJ1-2, with 8 bases lining up with TRBD1. The CDR3 contains 16 residues. Looked up from germline, CDR1 is MNHEY and CDR2 is SVGAGI. Unmatched junction bases numbered 11, after V lost 0 bases and J lost 8 bases. CDR3 DNA: TGTGCCAGCAGTTACTCGACAGGGGAACATCGTCGGGGCTACACCTTC. Encoded protein: CASSYSTGEHRRGYTF.

This chain links TRBV11-2 with TRBJ2-1, with TRBD1 matching over 9 bases. Germline CDR1 is SGHAT and CDR2 is FQNNGV. With V trimmed by 4 bases and J by 11 bases, 9 bases remained unmatched. The CDR3 sequence is 14 residues long. CDR3 DNA: TGTGCCAGCAGCTCTGGACAGGGGTACCCTAAGCAGTTCTTC. Translated: CASSSGQGYPKQFF.

The chain couples TRBV6-5 to TRBJ2-7; 15 bases line up with TRBD2. CDR1 and CDR2 from the germline V gene are MNHEY and SVGAGI. Unmatched junction bases numbered 3, after V lost 6 bases and J lost 6 bases. CDR3 length: 14 amino acids. The CDR3 sequence: CASRGLAGGTEQYV. The CDR3 DNA reads TGTGCCAGCAGAGGACTAGCGGGAGGGACCGAGCAGTACGTC.

The V call is TRBV11-3, the J call TRBJ2-2; 7 bases are shared with TRBD2. After removal of 1 base from V and 4 bases from J, the junction contained 9 bases not matched to a gene. The CDR3 is 17 residues long. Germline values: CDR1 SGHNT, CDR2 YENEEA. This chain's CDR3 is CASSLVFAGVFTGELFF. In DNA form, the CDR3 reads TGTGCCAGCAGCTTAGTCTTCGCGGGAGTCTTCACCGGGGAGCTGTTTTTT.

The V call is TRBV15, the J call TRBJ2-5, with 12 nucleotides matching TRBD1. The CDR3 covers 16 residues. From germline, CDR1 is LNHNV and CDR2 YYDKDF (reference sequence). Germline trimming cut 5 bases from V and 4 bases from J; bases unmatched to any gene: 8. CDR3 in DNA: TGTGCCACCAGCGGAGGGGACAGGGGGCACGTAGAGACCCAGTACTTC. Protein: CATSGGDRGHVETQYF.

The chain carries TRBV24-1 and TRBJ2-2, with TRBD2 matching 11 bases. Germline CDR1 is KGHDR and CDR2 is SFDVKD. The CDR3 loop spans 15 amino acids. V lost 1 base, J lost 8 bases, and 2 bases stayed unmatched. CDR3 protein: CATSDFASGRGELFF. CDR3 sequence (DNA): TGTGCCACCAGTGATTTCGCTAGCGGGAGGGGGGAGCTGTTTTTT.

CDR3 sequence: CASSRGSLTSYNEQFF. The DNA for the CDR3 is TGCGCCAGCAGTCGGGGTAGCCTGACCTCCTACAATGAGCAGTTCTTC. The genes are TRBV5-1 and TRBJ2-1, with D perhaps TRBD2 (5 bases). Trimming removed 5 bases at V and 0 bases at J, with 15 bases between. The germline gives CDR1 SGHRS, CDR2 YFSETQ. The CDR3 runs to 16 residues.

This chain joins TRBV6-6 and TRBJ1-2; no definite D call. V was pared by 0 bases and J by 3 bases, with 11 bases between. Germline V CDR1 and CDR2: MNHNY, SVGAGI (reference sequence). The CDR3 has 15 residues. The CDR3 spells CASSYSQEGYYGYTF. CDR3 DNA sequence: TGTGCCAGCAGTTACTCCCAGGAAGGATACTATGGCTACACCTTC.

The chain couples TRBV30 to TRBJ2-1; D gene uncertain. V lost 0 bases to trimming and J lost 6 bases, with 9 bases between them. The CDR3 runs 13 residues. Germline V CDR1 and CDR2: GTSNPN, SVGIG (reference sequence). CDR3 amino acids: CAWSVLLRNEQFF. The DNA of the CDR3 is TGTGCCTGGAGTGTACTCCTGCGCAATGAGCAGTTCTTC.

This chain connects TRBV29-1 to TRBJ2-3; TRBD2 aligns across 11 bases. The ends lost 4 bases at V and 0 bases at J; junction bases unmatched: 12. Germline V gene sequence: CDR1 SQVTM, CDR2 ANQGSEA. The CDR3 runs to 18 residues. CDR3 coding DNA: TGCAGCGTTGCCCGGGGGAAGACTAGCGGGACTAGCACAGATACGCAGTATTTT. Translated, it gives CSVARGKTSGTSTDTQYF.

This sequence joins TRBV27 and TRBJ2-3, with a tentative D call TRBD2 (6 bases). The ends were cut back, 1 base at V and 2 bases at J, with 19 bases in the middle. The CDR3 is made up of 18 amino acids. CDR1 MNHEY and CDR2 SMNVEV come from the germline V gene (reference sequence). The CDR3: CASSLYGPETGLTDTQYF. The CDR3 DNA is TGTGCCAGCAGTTTATATGGTCCGGAAACGGGACTCACAGATACGCAGTATTTT.

V is TRBV19 and J is TRBJ2-2; D is perhaps TRBD2 (6 bases). Germline V gene data show CDR1 as LNHDA and CDR2 as SQIVND (reference sequence). Trimming took 3 bases from V and 1 from J, leaving 12 bases between them. The CDR3 length is 16 residues. DNA for the CDR3: TGTGCCAGTAGTATTGATTACGGGGGGAACACCGGGGAGCTGTTTTTT. Its protein is CASSIDYGGNTGELFF.

The chain links TRBV20-1 to TRBJ1-4, with no clear D. This CDR3 comprises 13 residues. In germline, CDR1 is DFQATT, CDR2 SNEGSKA (reference sequence). The V end was cut by 3 bases, the J end by 4 bases, with 9 bases between. CDR3 in DNA: TGCAGTGCTAGTTTCAGTTATAATGAAAAACTGTTTTTT. It yields the protein CSASFSYNEKLFF.

The V call is TRBV27, the J call TRBJ1-1, with a tentative D call TRBD1 (6 bases). The V gene lost 7 bases and the J gene lost 4 bases, with 19 bases spanning the gap. CDR3 length equals 15 residues. Germline CDR1 reads MNHEY; CDR2 reads SMNVEV (reference sequence). The CDR3 here is CASNRRDRKFTEAFF. Written as DNA, the CDR3 is TGTGCCAGCAATCGGCGCGACAGGAAATTCACTGAAGCTTTCTTT.

The gene calls are TRBV5-4 and TRBJ1-1, with 7 bases fitting TRBD1. Trimming at V came to 4 bases and at J to 1 base, leaving 7 bases not matched to a gene. This CDR3 has 15 residues. Per the germline V gene, CDR1 is SGHNT and CDR2 is YYREEE (reference sequence). The CDR3 region has the DNA TGTGCCAGCAGCCCGGGGACAGCTGAGAACACTGAAGCTTTCTTT. This gives the protein CASSPGTAENTEAFF.

The DNA for the CDR3 is TGCAGCGTGCTTCTAGCGGGAGGGTACGAGCAGTACGTC. This translates into CSVLLAGGYEQYV. The rearrangement links TRBV29-1 to TRBJ2-7; 12 nucleotides line up with TRBD2. Germline V gene sequence: CDR1 SQVTM, CDR2 ANQGSEA. The CDR3 totals 13 residues. J was trimmed by 4 bases and V by 6 bases; bases with no gene match: 4.

The chain combines TRBV7-2 with TRBJ1-3; D possibly corresponds to TRBD1 (6 bases). V lost 5 bases and J 3 bases, leaving 14 bases between the germline ends. Germline V CDR1 and CDR2: SGHTA, FQGNSA. The CDR3 totals 15 residues. CDR3: CASSGRTGIGNTIYF. In nucleotides, the CDR3 is TGTGCCAGCAGCGGACGAACAGGGATTGGAAACACCATATATTTT.

V usage is TRBV19 and J usage is TRBJ1-2; maybe TRBD1 (6 bases). This CDR3 spans 14 amino acids. V was cut by 6 bases and J by 4 bases, with 15 bases left in between. Germline V gives CDR1 LNHDA, CDR2 SQIVND (reference sequence). CDR3 sequence: CASRETGAIYGYTF. The CDR3 coding sequence is TGTGCCAGTAGAGAGACAGGTGCTATCTATGGCTACACCTTC.

This clone was picked up a small number of times. The V and J genes are TRBV5-1 and TRBJ2-2, with 13 bases fitting TRBD2. J lost 5 bases, V lost 2 bases, and 9 bases had no gene match. This CDR3 is built from 18 residues. The germline V gene has CDR1 SGHRS and CDR2 YFSETQ. CDR3 region: CASSLGPTSGRATGELFF. CDR3 DNA sequence: TGCGCCAGCAGCTTAGGACCAACTAGCGGGAGGGCTACCGGGGAGCTGTTTTTT.